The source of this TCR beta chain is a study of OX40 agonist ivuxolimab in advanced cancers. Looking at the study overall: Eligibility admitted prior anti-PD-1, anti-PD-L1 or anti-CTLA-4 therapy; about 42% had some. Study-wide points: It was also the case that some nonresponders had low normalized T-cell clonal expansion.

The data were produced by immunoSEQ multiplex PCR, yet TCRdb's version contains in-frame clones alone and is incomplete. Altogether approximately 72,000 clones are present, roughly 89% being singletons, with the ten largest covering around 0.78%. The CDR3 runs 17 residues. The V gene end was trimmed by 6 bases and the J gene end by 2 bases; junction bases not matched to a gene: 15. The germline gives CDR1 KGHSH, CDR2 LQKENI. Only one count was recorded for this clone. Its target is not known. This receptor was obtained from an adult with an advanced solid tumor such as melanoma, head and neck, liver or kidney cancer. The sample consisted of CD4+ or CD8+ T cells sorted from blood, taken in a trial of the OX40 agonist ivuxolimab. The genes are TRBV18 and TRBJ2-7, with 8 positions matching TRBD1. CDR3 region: CASSPGQGLRVPYEQYF. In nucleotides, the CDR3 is TGTGCCAGCTCCCCAGGACAGGGCCTGCGGGTCCCCTACGAGCAGTACTTC.